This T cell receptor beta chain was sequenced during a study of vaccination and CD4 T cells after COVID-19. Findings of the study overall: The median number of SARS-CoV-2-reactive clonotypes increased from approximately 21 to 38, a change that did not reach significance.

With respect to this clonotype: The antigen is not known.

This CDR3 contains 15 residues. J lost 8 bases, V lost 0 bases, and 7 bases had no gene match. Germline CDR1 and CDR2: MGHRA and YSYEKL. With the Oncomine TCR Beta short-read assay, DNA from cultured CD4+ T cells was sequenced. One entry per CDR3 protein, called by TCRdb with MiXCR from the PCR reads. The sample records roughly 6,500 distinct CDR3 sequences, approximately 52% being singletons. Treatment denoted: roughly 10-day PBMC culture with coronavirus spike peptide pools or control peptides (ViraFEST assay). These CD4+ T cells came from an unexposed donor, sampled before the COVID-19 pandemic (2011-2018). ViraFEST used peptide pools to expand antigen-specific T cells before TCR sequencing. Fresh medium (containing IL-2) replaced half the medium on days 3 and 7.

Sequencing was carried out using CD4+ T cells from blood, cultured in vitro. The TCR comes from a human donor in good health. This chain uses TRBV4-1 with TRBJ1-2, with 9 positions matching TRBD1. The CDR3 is CASSQEGQGNLGYTF. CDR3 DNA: TGCGCCAGCAGCCAAGAGGGACAGGGTAATTTGGGCTACACCTTC.